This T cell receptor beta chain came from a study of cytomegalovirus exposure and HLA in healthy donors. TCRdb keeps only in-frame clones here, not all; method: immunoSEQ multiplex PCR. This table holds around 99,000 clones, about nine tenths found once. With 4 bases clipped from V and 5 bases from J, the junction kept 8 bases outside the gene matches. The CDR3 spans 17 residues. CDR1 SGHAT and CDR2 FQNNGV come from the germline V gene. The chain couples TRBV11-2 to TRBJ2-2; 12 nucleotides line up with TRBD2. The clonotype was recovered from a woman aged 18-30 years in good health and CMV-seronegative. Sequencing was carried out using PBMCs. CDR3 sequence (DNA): TGTGCCAGCAGCTCACATCTAGCGGGGGGGCGGACCGGGGAGCTGTTTTTT. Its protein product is CASSSHLAGGRTGELFF.